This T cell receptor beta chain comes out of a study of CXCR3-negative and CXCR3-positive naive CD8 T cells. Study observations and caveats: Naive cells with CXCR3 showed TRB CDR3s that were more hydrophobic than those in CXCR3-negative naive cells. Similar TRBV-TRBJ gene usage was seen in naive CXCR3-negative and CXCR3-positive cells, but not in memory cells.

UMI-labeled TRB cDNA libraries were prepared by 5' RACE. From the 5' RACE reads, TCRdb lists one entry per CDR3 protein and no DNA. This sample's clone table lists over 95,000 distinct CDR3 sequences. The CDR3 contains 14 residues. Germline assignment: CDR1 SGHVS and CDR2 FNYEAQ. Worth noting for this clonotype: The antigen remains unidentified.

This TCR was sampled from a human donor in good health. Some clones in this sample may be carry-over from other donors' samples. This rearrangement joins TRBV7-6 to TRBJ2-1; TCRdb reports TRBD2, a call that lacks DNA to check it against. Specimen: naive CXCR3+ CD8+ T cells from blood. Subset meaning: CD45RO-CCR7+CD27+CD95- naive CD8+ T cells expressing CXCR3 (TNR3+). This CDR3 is CASGNSGRAEEQFF.